A selection of T cell receptor beta chains follows, all from one sample in a study of regulatory T cells in long-lasting Graves disease. TCRdb re-called the multiplex PCR reads with MiXCR, one entry per CDR3 protein. The repertoire includes 350,000 to 550,000 distinct CDR3 sequences, 16% of them detected once, and roughly 23% sits in the top ten. These same records also appear under a second study, on T cells in Graves' hyperthyroidism and ophthalmopathy.

The sample consisted of peripheral blood mononuclear cells (PBMCs), taken at new diagnosis, from a patient treated with antithyroid drugs. Every receptor here comes from a woman aged 18-29 years with Graves disease. CDR3s include the opening cysteine and the closing phenylalanine or tryptophan. The order of the fields is D gene, clone size, V gene, J gene, CDR3 length, CDR3 DNA, CDR3 protein. D genes are given only for firm matches. Rows may omit the clone size; those that give it use once, few, many or a size class.

-,-,TRBV6-1,TRBJ1-1,16,TGTGCCAGCAGCACCGGACGACAAGGGGTTTTTTCTGAAGCTTTCTTT,CASSTGRQGVFSEAFF
TRBD2,many,TRBV20-1,TRBJ2-1,15,TGCAGTGCTAGAGCCCAAGCGGGAGGCTCTAATGAGCAGTTCTTC,CSARAQAGGSNEQFF
TRBD1,many,TRBV20-1,TRBJ2-7,14,TGCAGTGCTAGCGGGGACAGCGGATCCTACGAGCAGTACTTC,CSASGDSGSYEQYF
-,-,TRBV11-2,TRBJ2-5,11,TGTGCCAGCCTGTCCGGATCGGCCCAGTACTTC,CASLSGSAQYF
TRBD2,many,TRBV12-3/TRBV12-4,TRBJ2-1,15,TGTGCCAGCAGTTACCCCCGGGGGGCCTACAATGAGCAGTTCTTC,CASSYPRGAYNEQFF
TRBD2,many,TRBV3-1,TRBJ2-3,15,TGTGCCAGCAGCCTCCTAGCGGGTGCTACAGATACGCAGTATTTT,CASSLLAGATDTQYF
TRBD2,once,TRBV30,TRBJ2-1,15,TGTGCCTGGAGTGCGCTTAGCGGGACCTACAATGAGCAGTTCTTC,CAWSALSGTYNEQFF
TRBD1,-,TRBV19,TRBJ2-7,15,TGTGCCAGTAGTAAAACCGGGACAGGGGTTGGCGAGCAGTACTTC,CASSKTGTGVGEQYF
-,many,TRBV27,TRBJ1-4,14,TGTGCCAGCAGTTTAAAGGGGCATAATGAAAAACTGTTTTTT,CASSLKGHNEKLFF
TRBD1,-,TRBV6-1,TRBJ1-2,15,TGTGCCAGCAGTGCCGCCGGGACAGCAAACTATGGCTACACCTTC,CASSAAGTANYGYTF
-,-,TRBV30,TRBJ2-1,14,TGTGCCTGGAGTGTAGGGGGAGGGCTCACTGAGCAGTTCTTC,CAWSVGGGLTEQFF
-,few,TRBV2,TRBJ2-5,10,TGTGCCAGCAGAGAGGGGACCCAGTACTTC,CASREGTQYF
TRBD2,-,TRBV20-1,TRBJ2-7,14,TGCAGTGCTATCGGGACTAGCGGAAAATACGAGCAGTACTTC,CSAIGTSGKYEQYF
TRBD1,-,TRBV7-2,TRBJ1-2,15,TGTGCCAGCAGCTTAGGAGATCAGGGGGCGCGTGGCTACACCTTC,CASSLGDQGARGYTF
TRBD2,many,TRBV20-1,TRBJ2-1,14,TGCAGTGCTAGAAGGGACTACCGGGGATATGAGCAGCTCTTC,CSARRDYRGYEQLF
-,-,TRBV7-9,TRBJ1-2,14,TGTGCCAGCAGCCCGAGTGGCCCTAAAGGCGGCTACACCTTC,CASSPSGPKGGYTF
-,-,TRBV14,TRBJ1-3,18,TGTGCCAGCAGCCAAGATGGGCTGACAGACAAGCCTGGAAACACCATATATTTT,CASSQDGLTDKPGNTIYF
-,many,TRBV7-2,TRBJ2-2,14,TGTGCCAGCAGCTTGGAGCCGAACACCGGGGAGCTGTTTTTT,CASSLEPNTGELFF
TRBD2,many,TRBV5-1,TRBJ2-1,14,TGCGCCAGCAGCGTCGAACTAGCGGGGGCCGCGCAGTTCTTC,CASSVELAGAAQFF
TRBD2,many,TRBV28,TRBJ2-1,13,TGTGCCAGCAAATCCGGGAGGTCACATGAGCAGTTCTTC,CASKSGRSHEQFF
-,-,TRBV5-1,TRBJ1-1,13,TGCGCCAGCAGCGGGGGTTTTGGCACTGAAGCTTTCTTT,CASSGGFGTEAFF
-,-,TRBV20-1,TRBJ2-7,16,TGCAGTGCTAGAGCCCTCCTGGCGGGAAGGGTTGGCGAGCAGTACTTC,CSARALLAGRVGEQYF
-,many,TRBV9,TRBJ2-3,18,TGTGCCAGCAGCGTAGCTATGCGGAGGGCCGGATCGGCAGATACGCAGTATTTT,CASSVAMRRAGSADTQYF
-,-,TRBV11-3,TRBJ2-1,15,TGTGCCAGCAGCTTCGGGGACACCTCCTACAATGAGCAGTTCTTC,CASSFGDTSYNEQFF
TRBD1,-,TRBV24-1,TRBJ2-3,16,TGTGCCACCAGTGAGGCGACGGGACAGATCACAGATACGCAGTATTTT,CATSEATGQITDTQYF
TRBD1,-,TRBV4-1,TRBJ1-1,17,TGCGCCAGCAGAGGAAATGATATGGGACAGGTGAATACTGAAGCTTTCTTT,CASRGNDMGQVNTEAFF
-,few,TRBV24-1,TRBJ2-6,18,TGTGCCACCAGTGATCAGGGAGGACCAGGCTTTGGGGCCAACGTCCTGACTTTC,CATSDQGGPGFGANVLTF
TRBD1,many,TRBV7-9,TRBJ2-4,17,TGTGCCAGCAGCTACACCCGGGACAGTTTAGCCAAAAACATTCAGTACTTC,CASSYTRDSLAKNIQYF
-,-,TRBV14,TRBJ2-7,13,TGTGCCAGCAGGGAAATGGGGAGGTACGAGCAGTACTTC,CASREMGRYEQYF
TRBD2,-,TRBV12-3/TRBV12-4,TRBJ2-7,15,TGTGCCAGCAGGCCAACTAGCGGGACTTGGCGGGAGCAGTACTTC,CASRPTSGTWREQYF
TRBD2,few,TRBV20-1,TRBJ2-2,15,TGCAGTGCTAGTCCGGGGACTAGCTACACCGGGGAGCTGTTTTTT,CSASPGTSYTGELFF
-,-,TRBV28,TRBJ1-2,17,TGTGCCAGCAGTTCCCCCGGGTCCCTCTCACATAATTATGGCTACACCTTC,CASSSPGSLSHNYGYTF
-,-,TRBV12-3/TRBV12-4,TRBJ1-5,23,-,CASSLGQGIEQFFGPGGHQPQHF
-,many,TRBV28,TRBJ2-7,13,TGTGCCAGCAGTTTAAGGGGACTCTACGAGCAGTACTTC,CASSLRGLYEQYF
-,few,TRBV14,TRBJ1-3,12,TGTGCCAGCAGCTGGGGACGCAACACCATATATTTT,CASSWGRNTIYF
-,-,TRBV20-1,TRBJ2-4,13,TGCAGTGCACCCGGTCTAGATTACGCCATTCAGTACTTC,CSAPGLDYAIQYF
TRBD1,-,TRBV30,TRBJ2-3,13,TGTGCCTACCGGACAGGCCTCACAGATACGCAGTATTTT,CAYRTGLTDTQYF
-,many,TRBV10-3,TRBJ2-7,12,TGTGCCATCAGTGACATGGGATACGAGCAGTACTTC,CAISDMGYEQYF
TRBD1,few,TRBV5-4,TRBJ1-2,15,TGTGCCAGCAGGCTGGAACAGGGGGCGAAACGTGGCTACACCTTC,CASRLEQGAKRGYTF
TRBD1,many,TRBV5-4,TRBJ1-2,14,TGTGCCAGCAGCCTCCTAGACAGGGACTATGGCTACACCTTC,CASSLLDRDYGYTF
TRBD1,-,TRBV5-5,TRBJ2-7,15,TGTGCCAGCAGCCCTCAGGACAGGAGCTCCTACGAGCAGTACTTC,CASSPQDRSSYEQYF
-,many,TRBV28,TRBJ1-2,14,TGTGCCAGCAGTTTAACGGGGGCGACCTATGGCTACACCTTC,CASSLTGATYGYTF
TRBD1,many,TRBV12-3/TRBV12-4,TRBJ1-2,16,TGTGCCAGCAGTTCCACAGGGGGCCGTTATAACTATGGCTACACCTTC,CASSSTGGRYNYGYTF
TRBD1,few,TRBV24-1,TRBJ2-2,17,TGTGCCACCAGAAGTCCCGGGACAGGGGCGGGGGCCGGGGAGCTGTTTTTT,CATRSPGTGAGAGELFF
TRBD1,once,TRBV14,TRBJ1-5,16,TGTGCCAGCAGCCCAAAAGGGACAGGAGGGGGTCAGCCCCAGCATTTT,CASSPKGTGGGQPQHF
-,few,TRBV28,TRBJ2-7,16,TGTGCCGGCCACCCCTCCCCCGGATCTGAACCCTACGAGCAGTACTTC,CAGHPSPGSEPYEQYF
-,-,TRBV14,TRBJ1-5,18,TGTGCCAGCAGCCAAGCGCACACGGACAGTTATAGCAATCAGCCCCAGCATTTT,CASSQAHTDSYSNQPQHF
-,-,TRBV6-1,TRBJ1-1,11,TGTGCCGCCCTAGGGGGAACTGAAGCTTTCTTT,CAALGGTEAFF
-,once,TRBV5-8,TRBJ2-6,16,TGTGCCAGCAGCTTGGGGACATCCCTCGGGGCCAACGTCCTGACTTTC,CASSLGTSLGANVLTF
-,-,TRBV18,TRBJ2-3,16,TGTGCCAGCTCACCATTCCCCGCTAAGGGCACAGATACGCAGTATTTT,CASSPFPAKGTDTQYF
-,many,TRBV20-1,TRBJ1-1,12,TGCAGTGCTAGTAGAGGCTACACTGAAGCTTTCTTT,CSASRGYTEAFF
-,-,TRBV6-2/TRBV6-3,TRBJ2-5,13,TGTGCCAGCACCAGAGGGCTCTGGGAGACCCAGTACTTC,CASTRGLWETQYF
TRBD1,-,TRBV12-5,TRBJ2-1,15,TGTGCTAGTGGCCCGACAGGGGGAAGCTACAATGAGCAGTTCTTC,CASGPTGGSYNEQFF
-,-,TRBV20-1,TRBJ2-1,11,TGCAGTGCAAGACTAAACAATGAGCAGTTCTTC,CSARLNNEQFF
-,many,TRBV12-3/TRBV12-4,TRBJ1-1,14,TGTGCCAGCAGTTTCAATCTAGTGAACACTGAAGCTTTCTTT,CASSFNLVNTEAFF